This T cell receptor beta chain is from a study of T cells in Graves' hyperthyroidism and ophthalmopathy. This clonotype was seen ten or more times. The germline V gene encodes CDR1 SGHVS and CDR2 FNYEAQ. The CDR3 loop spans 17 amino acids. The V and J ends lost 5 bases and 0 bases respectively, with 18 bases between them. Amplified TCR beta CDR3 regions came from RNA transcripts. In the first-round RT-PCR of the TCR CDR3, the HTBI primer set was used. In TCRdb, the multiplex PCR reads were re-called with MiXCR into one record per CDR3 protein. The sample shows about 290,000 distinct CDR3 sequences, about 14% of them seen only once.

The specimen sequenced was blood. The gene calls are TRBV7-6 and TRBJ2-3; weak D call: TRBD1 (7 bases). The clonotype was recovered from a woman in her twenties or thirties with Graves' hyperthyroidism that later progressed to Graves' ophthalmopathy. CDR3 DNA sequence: TGTGCCAGCAGCCCCCGCGTTGCGGGACAGAGCACAGATACGCAGTATTTT. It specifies CASSPRVAGQSTDTQYF. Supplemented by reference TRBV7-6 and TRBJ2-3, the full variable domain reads GAGVSQSPRYKVTKRGQDVALRCDPISGHVSLYWYRQALGQGPEFLTYFNYEAQQDKSGLPNDRFSAERPEGSISTLTIQRTEQRDSAMYRCASSPRVAGQSTDTQYFGPGTRLTVL.